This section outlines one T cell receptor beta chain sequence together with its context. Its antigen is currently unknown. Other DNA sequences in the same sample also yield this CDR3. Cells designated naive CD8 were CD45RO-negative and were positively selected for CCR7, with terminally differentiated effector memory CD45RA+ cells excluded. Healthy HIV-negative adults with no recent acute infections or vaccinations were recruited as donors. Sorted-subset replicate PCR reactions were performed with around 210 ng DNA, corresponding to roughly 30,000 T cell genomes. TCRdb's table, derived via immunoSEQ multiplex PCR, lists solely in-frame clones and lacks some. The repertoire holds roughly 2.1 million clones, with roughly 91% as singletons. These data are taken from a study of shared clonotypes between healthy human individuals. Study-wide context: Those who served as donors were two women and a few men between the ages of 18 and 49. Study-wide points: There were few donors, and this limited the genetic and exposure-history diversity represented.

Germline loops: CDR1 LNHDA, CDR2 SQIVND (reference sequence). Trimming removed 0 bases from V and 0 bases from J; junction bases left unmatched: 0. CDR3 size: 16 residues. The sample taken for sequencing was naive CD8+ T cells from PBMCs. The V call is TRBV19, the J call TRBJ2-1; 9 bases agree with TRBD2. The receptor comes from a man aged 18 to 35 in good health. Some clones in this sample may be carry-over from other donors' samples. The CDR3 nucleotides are TGTGCCAGTAGTATAGATAGCGGGAGCTCCTACAATGAGCAGTTCTTC. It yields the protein CASSIDSGSSYNEQFF.